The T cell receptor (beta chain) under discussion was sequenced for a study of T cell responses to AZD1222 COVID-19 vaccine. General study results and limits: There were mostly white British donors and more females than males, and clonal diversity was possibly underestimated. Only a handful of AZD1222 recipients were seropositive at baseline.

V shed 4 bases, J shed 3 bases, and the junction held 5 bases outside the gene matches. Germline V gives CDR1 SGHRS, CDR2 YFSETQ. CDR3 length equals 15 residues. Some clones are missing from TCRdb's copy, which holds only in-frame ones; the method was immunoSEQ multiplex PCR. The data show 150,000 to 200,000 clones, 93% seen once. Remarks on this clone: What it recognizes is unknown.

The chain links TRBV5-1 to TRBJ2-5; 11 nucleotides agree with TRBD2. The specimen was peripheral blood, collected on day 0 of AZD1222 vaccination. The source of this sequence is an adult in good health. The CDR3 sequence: CASSALAGGEETQYF. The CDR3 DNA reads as TGCGCCAGCAGCGCCCTAGCGGGAGGAGAAGAGACCCAGTACTTC.